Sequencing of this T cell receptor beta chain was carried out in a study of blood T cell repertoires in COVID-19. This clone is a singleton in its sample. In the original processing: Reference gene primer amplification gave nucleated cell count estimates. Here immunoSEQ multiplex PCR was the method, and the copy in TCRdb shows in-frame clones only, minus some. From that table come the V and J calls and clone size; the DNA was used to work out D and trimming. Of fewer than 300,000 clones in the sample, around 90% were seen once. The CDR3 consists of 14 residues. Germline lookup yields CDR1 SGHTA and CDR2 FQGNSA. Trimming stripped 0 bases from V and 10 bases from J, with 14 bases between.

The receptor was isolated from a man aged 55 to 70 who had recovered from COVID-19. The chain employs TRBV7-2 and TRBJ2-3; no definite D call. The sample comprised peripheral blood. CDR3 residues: CASSLATQTRPQYF. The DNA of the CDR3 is TGTGCCAGCAGCTTAGCCACCCAAACCAGGCCGCAGTATTTT.